Below, 20 T cell receptor beta chains from the same sample are listed, as sequenced in a study of cytomegalovirus exposure and HLA in healthy donors. It was with 60 Vbeta and 13 Jbeta primers that the PCR ran. Data came from immunoSEQ multiplex PCR; TCRdb stores just in-frame clones and leaves some out. The repertoire includes about 230,000 clones, about 88% of them detected once, and about 0.25% sits in the top ten. The sequencing sample was made of PBMCs. All receptors come from a girl aged 2 to 10 in good health and CMV-seronegative.

Here the CDR3 DNA reads TGCGCCAGCAGCCCCCAGGGCAGGGGAAACACTGAAGCTTTCTTT. This translates into CASSPQGRGNTEAFF. The chain recombines TRBV5-1 with TRBJ1-1; a weak D match, TRBD1 (6 bases). The CDR3 sequence is 15 residues long. Trimming shortened V by 4 bases and J by 2 bases, and 15 bases separated the two germline ends. The germline V gene has CDR1 SGHRS and CDR2 YFSETQ.

The CDR3 DNA is TGTGCCAGCAGCCAATACCGGACAGGGGTCTACGAGCAGTACTTC. It encodes CASSQYRTGVYEQYF. This chain uses TRBV14 with TRBJ2-7, with 9 bases fitting TRBD1. V trimming: 2 bases; J trimming: 3 bases; junction bases outside the gene matches: 5. Germline V gives CDR1 SGHDN, CDR2 FVKESK. The CDR3 runs to 15 residues.

This clone was found a few times. This rearrangement joins TRBV6-1 to TRBJ1-1; D perhaps matches TRBD1 (6 bases). The ends were cut back, 3 bases at V and 3 bases at J, with 17 bases in the middle. Germline lookup yields CDR1 MNHNS and CDR2 SASEGT. The CDR3 length is 16 residues. CDR3 in DNA: TGTGCCAGCAGTGACGTTACCAGGGGTTTGCACACTGAAGCTTTCTTT. This encodes CASSDVTRGLHTEAFF.

The chain couples TRBV15 to TRBJ1-1, with 7 bases aligning to TRBD1. The CDR3 totals 15 residues. The V gene end was trimmed by 4 bases and the J gene end by 4 bases; junction bases not matched to a gene: 9. Germline CDR1 LNHNV, CDR2 YYDKDF (reference sequence). The CDR3 nucleotides are TGTGCCACCAGCACCAGACAGGGTTTGGGCACTGAAGCTTTCTTT. Translating gives CATSTRQGLGTEAFF.

This chain links TRBV6-1 with TRBJ1-2, with D unresolved. The V gene's germline CDR1 is MNHNS and CDR2 SASEGT. Trimming took 4 bases from V and 4 from J, leaving 7 bases between them. This CDR3 has 12 residues. CDR3 sequence (DNA): TGTGCCAGCAGTGCCAGGTCCTATGGCTACACCTTC. Translating gives CASSARSYGYTF.

This chain joins TRBV10-3 and TRBJ2-3; TRBD2 might be the D (6 bases). CDR3 size: 15 residues. Between the trimmed V and J ends, which lost 3 bases and 6 bases, there was a span of 16 bases. Germline-derived CDR1 and CDR2 are ENHRY and SYGVKD. The CDR3 coding sequence is TGTGCCATCAGTGAACGGGTAGCCCGGGAGGATACGCAGTATTTT. Its protein is CAISERVAREDTQYF.

This clone occurred once. The chain has TRBV11-2 and TRBJ1-6; no firm D call. CDR3 length equals 13 residues. Germline V gives CDR1 SGHAT, CDR2 FQNNGV. Trimming shortened V by 0 bases and J by 8 bases, and 5 bases separated the two germline ends. The CDR3 DNA reads as TGTGCCAGCAGCTTAGATCCGTATTCACCCCTCCACTTT. Amino acids: CASSLDPYSPLHF.

This chain links TRBV27 with TRBJ1-1; no clear D. This CDR3 comprises 13 residues. Germline V gene data show CDR1 as MNHEY and CDR2 as SMNVEV (reference sequence). V gave up 6 bases and J gave up 5 bases, with 13 bases separating them. CDR3 sequence: CASRSLGRTEAFF. For the CDR3, the DNA is TGTGCCAGCAGGAGCCTGGGCAGAACTGAAGCTTTCTTT.

This rearrangement joins TRBV9 to TRBJ2-1, with 7 positions matching TRBD2. The CDR3 loop spans 15 amino acids. Looked up from germline, CDR1 is SGDLS and CDR2 is YYNGEE. Trimming removed 0 bases from V and 4 bases from J; junction bases left unmatched: 4. CDR3 in DNA: TGTGCCAGCAGCGTAGCTGCGGGGGTTTACAATGAGCAGTTCTTC. Translation gives CASSVAAGVYNEQFF.

The rearrangement joins TRBV7-8 to TRBJ2-1; 10 positions agree with TRBD2. Germline-derived CDR1 and CDR2 are SGHVS and FQNEAQ. The CDR3 is made up of 15 amino acids. With V trimmed by 5 bases and J by 10 bases, 11 bases remained unmatched. The CDR3, as DNA: TGTGCCAGCAGCCACACTAGCGGGGCGCGAAACGAGCAGTTCTTC. Its translation: CASSHTSGARNEQFF.

The rearrangement links TRBV10-2 to TRBJ2-5, with 8 positions matching TRBD2. Germline V gene data show CDR1 as WSHSY and CDR2 as SAAADI. Trimming took 6 bases from V and 1 from J; bases not matched to a gene: 7. CDR3 size: 15 residues. CDR3: CASRSTSASQETQYF. CDR3 bases: TGCGCCAGCAGGTCGACTAGCGCCTCCCAAGAGACCCAGTACTTC.

The chain joins TRBV5-1 to TRBJ2-1; 8 bases are shared with TRBD2. The CDR3 has 16 residues. J was trimmed by 0 bases and V by 6 bases; bases with no gene match: 8. Germline CDR1 is SGHRS and CDR2 is YFSETQ. As DNA, the CDR3 is TGCGCCAGCAATCGGGTAACTAGCGGCTCCTACAATGAGCAGTTCTTC. Encoded protein: CASNRVTSGSYNEQFF.

This clone is a singleton in its sample. The rearrangement joins TRBV28 to TRBJ2-7; perhaps TRBD2 as D (6 bases). The CDR3 extends over 15 amino acids. Germline V gene sequence: CDR1 MDHEN, CDR2 SYDVKM. Trimming took off 6 bases at V and 1 base at J, with 16 bases between the two ends. This CDR3 reads CASRTGGAISYEQYF. In DNA, the CDR3 is TGTGCCAGCAGGACTGGCGGGGCGATTTCCTACGAGCAGTACTTC.

In its sample, this clone was seen once. V and J are TRBV9 and TRBJ2-4; the D gene is possibly TRBD2 (6 bases). CDR3 length: 13 residues. Trimming removed 0 bases at V and 9 bases at J, with 10 bases between. The germline V gene encodes CDR1 SGDLS and CDR2 YYNGEE. CDR3 bases: TGTGCCAGCAGCGTAGGGGCGCGGGGCATTCAGTACTTC. The encoded protein is CASSVGARGIQYF.

This sequence joins TRBV29-1 and TRBJ1-2, with 9 bases aligning to TRBD1. Unmatched junction bases numbered 12, after V lost 7 bases and J lost 0 bases. This CDR3 contains 16 residues. CDR1 and CDR2 from the germline V gene are SQVTM and ANQGSEA. The CDR3 region is CSAPDRGRFANYGYTF. The CDR3 DNA sequence: TGCAGCGCCCCGGACAGGGGACGCTTCGCTAACTATGGCTACACCTTC.

The V and J genes are TRBV19 and TRBJ1-2; 8 bases align to TRBD1. The CDR3 length is 15 residues. Germline V gene sequence: CDR1 LNHDA, CDR2 SQIVND (reference sequence). The V gene end was trimmed by 4 bases and the J gene end by 4 bases; junction bases not matched to a gene: 8. The CDR3 spells CASSRDRNLLYGYTF. CDR3 bases: TGTGCCAGTAGTAGGGACAGGAACCTCCTCTATGGCTACACCTTC. Filled out from reference TRBV19 and TRBJ1-2, the complete variable domain reads DGGITQSPKYLFRKEGQNVTLSCEQNLNHDAMYWYRQDPGQGLRLIYYSQIVNDFQKGDIAEGYSVSREKKESFPLTVTSAQKNPTAFYLCASSRDRNLLYGYTFGSGTRLTVV.

This chain links TRBV6-1 with TRBJ2-1; 9 nucleotides align to TRBD2. The germline gives CDR1 MNHNS, CDR2 SASEGT. The CDR3 covers 15 residues. V lost 7 bases to trimming and J lost 6 bases; unmatched junction nucleotides: 10. This CDR3 reads CASTTQRGAFNEQFF. CDR3 sequence (DNA): TGTGCCAGCACGACCCAGCGGGGGGCTTTCAATGAGCAGTTCTTC.

V and J are TRBV7-8 and TRBJ2-5; perhaps TRBD2 as D (5 bases). The CDR3 is 14 amino acids. Germline CDR1 and CDR2: SGHVS and FQNEAQ. The V end was cut by 2 bases, the J end by 5 bases, with 12 bases between. The CDR3 nucleotides are TGTGCCAGCAGCTTAAATGGACTTGACGAGACCCAGTACTTC. As protein: CASSLNGLDETQYF.

This chain connects TRBV20-1 to TRBJ1-2; D is unclear. Germline values: CDR1 DFQATT, CDR2 SNEGSKA (reference sequence). Trimming shortened V by 3 bases and J by 9 bases, and 11 bases separated the two germline ends. There are 11 residues in the CDR3. Here the CDR3 reads CSASYRNRYTF. The CDR3 coding sequence is TGCAGTGCTAGTTATCGTAATCGCTACACCTTC.

The rearrangement joins TRBV4-1 to TRBJ2-3, with 15 nucleotides matching TRBD2. Looked up from germline, CDR1 is MGHRA and CDR2 is YSYEKL. The CDR3 contains 18 residues. Trimming cost V 1 base and J 4 bases; bases outside gene matches: 6. The CDR3 region has the DNA TGCGCCAGCAGCCAAGCGGGACTAGCGGGGGGAGTTGCAGATACGCAGTATTTT. This encodes CASSQAGLAGGVADTQYF.